What follows are 3 T cell receptor beta chains derived from one specimen sequenced in a study of blood T cell repertoires in COVID-19. Sequencing was performed with immunoSEQ multiplex PCR; in TCRdb, only in-frame clones are kept and a portion is missing. Of hundreds of thousands of clones in the sample, over 75% were seen once. The source material was PBMCs or T cells enriched from blood (not recorded which). The receptors come from a woman aged 40 to 50 who had recovered from COVID-19.

V is TRBV28 and J is TRBJ2-5; the match to TRBD1 covers 9 bases. Unmatched junction bases numbered 9, after V lost 6 bases and J lost 4 bases. This CDR3 comprises 15 residues. Germline CDR1 and CDR2: MDHEN and SYDVKM. DNA for the CDR3: TGTGCCAGCAGCACAGGGGGCGCGGGAAGAGAGACCCAGTACTTC. It translates to CASSTGGAGRETQYF.

This rearrangement joins TRBV5-4 to TRBJ2-5; D might be TRBD2 (6 bases). V was pared by 4 bases and J by 1 base, with 14 bases between. CDR1 is SGHNT, CDR2 YYREEE, per germline (reference sequence). This CDR3 is 15 amino acids long. This chain's CDR3 is CASSARLALQETQYF. CDR3 coding DNA: TGTGCCAGCAGCGCCCGTCTAGCGCTCCAAGAGACCCAGTACTTC.

The rearrangement uses TRBV19 and TRBJ2-7; D possibly corresponds to TRBD1 (6 bases). This CDR3 spans 15 amino acids. Looked up from germline, CDR1 is LNHDA and CDR2 is SQIVND (reference sequence). The V end was cut by 5 bases, the J end by 0 bases, with 14 bases between. In DNA form, the CDR3 reads TGTGCCAGTAGTTACGCTAGGGGGATCTCCTACGAGCAGTACTTC. It encodes CASSYARGISYEQYF. The full variable domain, its missing parts supplied by reference TRBV19 and TRBJ2-7, is DGGITQSPKYLFRKEGQNVTLSCEQNLNHDAMYWYRQDPGQGLRLIYYSQIVNDFQKGDIAEGYSVSREKKESFPLTVTSAQKNPTAFYLCASSYARGISYEQYFGPGTRLTVT.